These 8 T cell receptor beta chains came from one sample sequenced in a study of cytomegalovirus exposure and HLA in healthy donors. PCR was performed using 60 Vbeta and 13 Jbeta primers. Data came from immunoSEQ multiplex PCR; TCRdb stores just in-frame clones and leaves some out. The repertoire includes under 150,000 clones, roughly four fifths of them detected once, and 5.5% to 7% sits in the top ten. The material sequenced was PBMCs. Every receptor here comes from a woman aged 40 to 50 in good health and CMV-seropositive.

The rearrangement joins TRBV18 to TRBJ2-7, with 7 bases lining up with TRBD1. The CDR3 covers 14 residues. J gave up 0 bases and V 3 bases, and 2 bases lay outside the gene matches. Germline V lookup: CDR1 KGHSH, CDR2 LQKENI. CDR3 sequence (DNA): TGTGCCAGCTCACCTGACAGGGACTCCTACGAGCAGTACTTC. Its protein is CASSPDRDSYEQYF. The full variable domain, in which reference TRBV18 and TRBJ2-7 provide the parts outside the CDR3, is NAGVMQNPRHLVRRRGQEARLRCSPMKGHSHVYWYRQLPEEGLKFMVYLQKENIIDESGMPKERFSAEFPKEGPSILRIQQVVRGDSAAYFCASSPDRDSYEQYFGPGTRLTVT.

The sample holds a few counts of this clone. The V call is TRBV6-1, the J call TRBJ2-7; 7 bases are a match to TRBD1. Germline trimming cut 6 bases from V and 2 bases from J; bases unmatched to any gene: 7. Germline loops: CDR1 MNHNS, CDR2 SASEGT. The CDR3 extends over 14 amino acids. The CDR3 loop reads CASRGDSRTYEQYF. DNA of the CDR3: TGTGCCAGCAGAGGGGACAGCCGAACCTACGAGCAGTACTTC.

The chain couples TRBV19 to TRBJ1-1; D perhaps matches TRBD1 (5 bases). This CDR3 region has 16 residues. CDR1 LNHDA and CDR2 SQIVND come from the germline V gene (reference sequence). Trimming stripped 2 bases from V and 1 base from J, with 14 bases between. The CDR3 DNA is TGTGCCAGTAGTATACGTCGGACAAACTGGAACACTGAAGCTTTCTTT. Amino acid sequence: CASSIRRTNWNTEAFF.

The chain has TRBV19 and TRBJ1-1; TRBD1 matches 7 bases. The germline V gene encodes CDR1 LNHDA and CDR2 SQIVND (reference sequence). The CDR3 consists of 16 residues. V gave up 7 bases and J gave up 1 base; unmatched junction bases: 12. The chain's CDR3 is CASNPGGRYPNTEAFF. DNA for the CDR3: TGTGCCAGTAACCCAGGGGGTCGGTATCCGAACACTGAAGCTTTCTTT. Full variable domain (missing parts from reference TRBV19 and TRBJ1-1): DGGITQSPKYLFRKEGQNVTLSCEQNLNHDAMYWYRQDPGQGLRLIYYSQIVNDFQKGDIAEGYSVSREKKESFPLTVTSAQKNPTAFYLCASNPGGRYPNTEAFFGQGTRLTVV.

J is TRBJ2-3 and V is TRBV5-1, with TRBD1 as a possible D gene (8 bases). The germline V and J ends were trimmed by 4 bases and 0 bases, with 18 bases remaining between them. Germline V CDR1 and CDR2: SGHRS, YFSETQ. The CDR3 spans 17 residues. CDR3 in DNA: TGCGCCAGCAGCCCAGGGGGCGGGAGCCCTAGCACAGATACGCAGTATTTT. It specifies CASSPGGGSPSTDTQYF.

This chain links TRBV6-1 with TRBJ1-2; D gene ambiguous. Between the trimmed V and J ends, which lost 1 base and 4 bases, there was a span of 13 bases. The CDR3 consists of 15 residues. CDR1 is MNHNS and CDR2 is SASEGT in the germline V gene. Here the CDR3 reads CASSEDRERFYGYTF. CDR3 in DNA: TGTGCCAGCAGTGAAGACCGTGAGCGGTTCTATGGCTACACCTTC.

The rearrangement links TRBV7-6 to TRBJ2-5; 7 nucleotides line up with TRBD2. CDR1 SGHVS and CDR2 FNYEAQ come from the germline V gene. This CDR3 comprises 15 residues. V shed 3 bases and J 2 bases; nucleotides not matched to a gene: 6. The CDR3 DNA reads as TGTGCCAGCAGCTTCTCTAGCGGTTATCAAGAGACCCAGTACTTC. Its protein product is CASSFSSGYQETQYF.

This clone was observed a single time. In nucleotides, the CDR3 is TGTGCCAGCAGCTTATCAGGGATCGGGAGGGACGAGCAGTACTTC. Translated, it gives CASSLSGIGRDEQYF. This chain uses TRBV5-4 with TRBJ2-7; 8 nucleotides match TRBD2. Trimming cost V 2 bases and J 5 bases; bases outside gene matches: 9. The CDR3 totals 15 residues. Looked up from germline, CDR1 is SGHNT and CDR2 is YYREEE (reference sequence).